Following are 10 T cell receptor beta chains from one sample sequenced in a study. Each CDR3 protein is one row after TCRdb ran MiXCR on the RT-PCR reads. The table records fewer than 800,000 distinct CDR3 sequences, 12% to 15% of them present only once. Sequencing was done on a sample of memory CD4+ T cells from blood. Every receptor here comes from a female donor in good health, serving as a healthy control.

This clonotype occurred a few times. The rearrangement links TRBV5-1 to TRBJ1-1; 8 nucleotides line up with TRBD1. There are 15 residues in the CDR3. Unmatched junction bases numbered 8, after V lost 2 bases and J lost 5 bases. Germline values: CDR1 SGHRS, CDR2 YFSETQ. The CDR3 spells CASSLQGGVGTEAFF. In DNA, the CDR3 is TGCGCCAGCAGCTTACAGGGGGGGGTCGGTACTGAAGCTTTCTTT.

V and J are TRBV29-1 and TRBJ1-4; D unresolved. Germline V gene sequence: CDR1 SQVTM, CDR2 ANQGSEA. The CDR3 is 11 amino acids. V was trimmed by 4 bases and J by 6 bases, leaving 6 bases between them. The CDR3 loop is CSVAGHEKLFF. CDR3 in DNA: TGCAGCGTTGCTGGCCATGAAAAACTGTTTTTT. The entire variable domain, with the rest obtained from reference TRBV29-1 and TRBJ1-4, is as follows: SAVISQKPSRDICQRGTSLTIQCQVDSQVTMMFWYRQQPGQSLTLIATANQGSEATYESGFVIDKFPISRPNLTFSTLTVSNMSPEDSSIYLCSVAGHEKLFFGSGTQLSVL.

In its sample, this clonotype was seen a few times. This chain links TRBV15 with TRBJ2-5; unclear D gene. V lost 3 bases to trimming and J lost 2 bases, with 13 bases between them. Germline CDR1 LNHNV, CDR2 YYDKDF (reference sequence). This CDR3 contains 15 residues. CDR3 nucleotide sequence: TGTGCCACCAGCAGGACGGCACTGCCGCAAGAGACCCAGTACTTC. Amino acids: CATSRTALPQETQYF.

In its sample, this clonotype was seen a few times. The CDR3 spells CASDQGYNEQFF. CDR3 nucleotides: TGTGCCAGCGACCAGGGGTACAATGAGCAGTTCTTC. This sequence joins TRBV7-9 and TRBJ2-1; D is perhaps TRBD1 (6 bases). This CDR3 is 12 amino acids long. CDR1 is SEHNR and CDR2 is FQNEAQ in the germline V gene (reference sequence). Deletions cut 8 bases from V and 4 bases from J, with 9 bases between.

The chain couples TRBV5-6 to TRBJ1-2, with 7 bases matching TRBD1. Germline values: CDR1 SGHDT, CDR2 YYEEEE. This CDR3 has 13 residues. With V trimmed by 3 bases and J by 8 bases, 7 bases remained unmatched. This CDR3 is CASSSPQGDGYTF. For the CDR3, the DNA is TGTGCCAGCAGCTCCCCCCAGGGGGACGGCTACACCTTC.

This clonotype has a count of ten or more. The CDR3 coding sequence is TGCAGTGCTGGACCTTCTAGCGGGAGGGCAGATACGCAGTATTTT. Residues: CSAGPSSGRADTQYF. The J gene is TRBJ2-3, the V gene TRBV20-1; the match to TRBD2 covers 12 bases. Germline loops: CDR1 DFQATT, CDR2 SNEGSKA (reference sequence). This CDR3 spans 15 amino acids. V lost 5 bases, J lost 4 bases, and 7 bases stayed unmatched.

V gene TRBV4-3 combines with J gene TRBJ2-3; D is possibly TRBD1 (5 bases). There are 15 residues in the CDR3. V gave up 3 bases and J gave up 4 bases, with 14 bases separating them. Germline V lookup: CDR1 LGHNA, CDR2 YSLEER. In DNA, the CDR3 is TGCGCCAGCAGCCACCGGGTCAAGGGGCCAGATACGCAGTATTTT. This encodes CASSHRVKGPDTQYF.

This clonotype was counted many times. The chain has TRBV29-1 and TRBJ1-2; maybe TRBD1 (6 bases). This CDR3 contains 12 residues. V was shortened by 3 bases and J by 2 bases, with 7 bases between the two germline ends. CDR1 SQVTM and CDR2 ANQGSEA come from the germline V gene. The CDR3 region has the DNA TGCAGCGTTGACAGGGGCAACTATGGCTACACCTTC. Its protein product is CSVDRGNYGYTF.

This clonotype has at least ten counts. V usage is TRBV20-1 and J usage is TRBJ2-6, with D possibly being TRBD1 (5 bases). CDR1 and CDR2 (germline): DFQATT, SNEGSKA (reference sequence). With 4 bases removed from V and 2 bases from J, the gap between germline ends came to 9 bases. CDR3 size: 14 residues. The CDR3 sequence: CSATTGAGANVLTF. In DNA form, the CDR3 reads TGCAGTGCTACTACAGGAGCTGGGGCCAACGTCCTGACTTTC.

This clonotype showed up many times. V usage is TRBV7-8 and J usage is TRBJ1-6; D may be TRBD1 (5 bases). Per the germline V gene, CDR1 is SGHVS and CDR2 is FQNEAQ. V lost 4 bases to trimming and J lost 6 bases, with 19 bases between them. The CDR3 contains 17 residues. DNA for the CDR3: TGTGCCAGCAGCTCAGACATGGGAAGGGGATTTAATTCACCCCTCCACTTT. Its protein product is CASSSDMGRGFNSPLHF.